This TCR beta chain is from a study of blood T cell repertoires in COVID-19. Turning to the study itself: COVID-19 samples from acute and convalescent phases originated in the United States, Italy and Spain. In each case, the material was cDNA or gDNA derived from T cells, B-cell-depleted T cells, or PBMCs.

CDR1 SGHRS and CDR2 YFSETQ come from the germline V gene. Losses at the gene ends were 6 bases for V and 3 bases for J; bases not matched to a gene: 6. The CDR3 has 14 amino acids. Authors' analysis steps: Estimation of nucleated cell counts relied on the amplification of reference gene primers. Measured with immunoSEQ multiplex PCR; TCRdb has only the in-frame clones, and not every one. Clone size and V and J calls were adopted from that table, with D and trimming inferred from the DNA. The data contain roughly 71,000 clones, around 78% of them seen just once; the ten biggest clones take up roughly 18%. This clone was detected only once.

The chain carries TRBV5-1 and TRBJ2-3, with TRBD1 matching 8 bases. Sample: peripheral blood. The receptor's source is an elderly woman with acute or convalescent COVID-19. CDR3 amino acids: CASNDRGITDTQYF. For the CDR3, the DNA is TGCGCCAGCAACGACAGGGGAATAACAGATACGCAGTATTTT.